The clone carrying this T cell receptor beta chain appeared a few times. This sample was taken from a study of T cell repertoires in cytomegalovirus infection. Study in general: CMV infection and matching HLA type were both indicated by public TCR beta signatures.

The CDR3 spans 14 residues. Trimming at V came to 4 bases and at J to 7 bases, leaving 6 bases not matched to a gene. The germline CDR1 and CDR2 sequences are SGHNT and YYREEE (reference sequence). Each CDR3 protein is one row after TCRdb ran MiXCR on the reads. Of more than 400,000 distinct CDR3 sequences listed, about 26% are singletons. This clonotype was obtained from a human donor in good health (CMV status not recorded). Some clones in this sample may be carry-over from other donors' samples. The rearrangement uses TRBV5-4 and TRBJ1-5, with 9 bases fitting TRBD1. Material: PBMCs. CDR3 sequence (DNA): TGTGCCAGCAGCGAGGACAGGGGAGACCAGCCCCAGCATTTT. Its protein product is CASSEDRGDQPQHF.